This paragraph reports one T cell receptor (beta chain). The data were taken from a study of blood T cell repertoires in COVID-19. Study in general: PBMCs, B-cell-depleted T cells, or T cells were the source of the cDNA or gDNA that made up the material.

Germline V gene data show CDR1 as LNHDA and CDR2 as SQIVND (reference sequence). V lost 4 bases to trimming and J lost 2 bases; unmatched junction nucleotides: 16. There are 18 residues in the CDR3. Self-reported history from a screening survey and questionnaire set each donor's cohort. Assay: immunoSEQ multiplex PCR; the TCRdb copy retains only in-frame clones and omits some. The sample comprises a few hundred thousand clones, 87% of which are singletons, and over 6% rests with the top ten. This chain uses TRBV19 with TRBJ1-2, with 7 bases that match TRBD1. Sequenced input: PBMCs or T cells enriched from blood (not recorded which). The TCR originated in a middle-aged woman who had recovered from COVID-19. The CDR3 bases are TGTGCCAGTAGTACCCCGGGGACCTTGGGGACAGCAAACTATGGCTACACCTTC. Translated: CASSTPGTLGTANYGYTF.